This T cell receptor (beta chain) was documented in a study of blood T cell repertoires in COVID-19. Study details: From T cells, B-cell-depleted T cells, or PBMCs came the material, which was cDNA or gDNA.

Trimming stripped 8 bases from V and 6 bases from J, with 23 bases between. From germline, CDR1 is MGHRA and CDR2 YSYEKL. The CDR3 has 16 residues. The repertoire was sequenced with immunoSEQ multiplex PCR; TCRdb's copy has only in-frame clones and lacks some. The sample yields some 200,000 clones, about 80% seen once. A Seattle source enrolled patients during active infection and followed them longitudinally. Sequenced material: peripheral blood. The chain is built from TRBV4-1 and TRBJ1-5; no clear D gene. The source of this sequence is an elderly woman with COVID-19, enrolled during active disease. The CDR3 loop is CASAMGSSRFFQPQHF. In DNA, the CDR3 is TGCGCCAGCGCAATGGGGAGTAGTCGGTTTTTTCAGCCCCAGCATTTT.